This TCR beta chain was sequenced during a study of blood T cell repertoires in COVID-19. About the study: Samples of COVID-19 (acute and convalescent) were obtained from the United States, Italy and Spain. The cDNA or gDNA used as material had been derived from T cells, B-cell-depleted T cells, or PBMCs.

In the original processing: Reference gene primer amplification gave nucleated cell count estimates. Assay: immunoSEQ multiplex PCR; the TCRdb copy retains only in-frame clones and omits some. V and J calls and clone size are copied from that table; D and trimming were computed from the DNA. The top ten hold more than 7.5% of the sample, which has fewer than 350,000 clones, over 75% seen once. CDR1 and CDR2 from the germline V gene are KGHDR and SFDVKD. CDR3 size: 12 residues. Trimming took 4 bases from V and 12 from J, leaving 14 bases between them. The V call is TRBV24-1, the J call TRBJ1-2; perhaps TRBD1 as D (6 bases). Source material: peripheral blood. This clonotype was sampled from a young man with active or convalescent COVID-19. CDR3 residues: CATSDHTGNHTF. The CDR3 nucleotides read TGTGCCACCAGTGACCACACAGGGAACCACACCTTC.